This T cell receptor (beta chain) comes out of a study of regulatory T cells in long-lasting Graves disease. This CDR3 has 18 residues. J was trimmed by 2 bases and V by 1 base; bases with no gene match: 8. Germline V gives CDR1 DFQATT, CDR2 SNEGSKA (reference sequence). Regarding time point: newly diagnosed GD, antithyroid drugs for less than 3 months. From PBMCs, RNA was extracted and then used to make the TCR library. This clonotype was observed at least ten times. Construction of TCR beta libraries relied on iRepertoire HTBI primers and on Arm-PCR targeting CDR3 regions. As originally analysed: Analysis of the samples identified roughly 62 TRBV and over 13 TRBJ segments. TCRdb used MiXCR to reprocess the multiplex PCR reads, holding one entry per CDR3 protein. None of the V and J calls come from the authors' own analysis; TCRdb made them. This table has 400,000 to 500,000 distinct CDR3 sequences, 14% to 15% appearing once.

This sample also belongs to another study, concerning T cells in Graves' hyperthyroidism and ophthalmopathy.

The gene calls are TRBV20-1 and TRBJ2-2, with 12 bases lining up with TRBD2. This receptor was taken from a woman aged 30 to 39 with Graves disease. Here the sequenced sample was peripheral blood mononuclear cells (PBMCs), taken at new diagnosis, from a patient treated with antithyroid drugs. The CDR3 region is CSARVTTGLAGNTGELFF. The CDR3 DNA sequence: TGCAGTGCTAGAGTTACTACCGGACTAGCGGGAAACACCGGGGAGCTGTTTTTT.